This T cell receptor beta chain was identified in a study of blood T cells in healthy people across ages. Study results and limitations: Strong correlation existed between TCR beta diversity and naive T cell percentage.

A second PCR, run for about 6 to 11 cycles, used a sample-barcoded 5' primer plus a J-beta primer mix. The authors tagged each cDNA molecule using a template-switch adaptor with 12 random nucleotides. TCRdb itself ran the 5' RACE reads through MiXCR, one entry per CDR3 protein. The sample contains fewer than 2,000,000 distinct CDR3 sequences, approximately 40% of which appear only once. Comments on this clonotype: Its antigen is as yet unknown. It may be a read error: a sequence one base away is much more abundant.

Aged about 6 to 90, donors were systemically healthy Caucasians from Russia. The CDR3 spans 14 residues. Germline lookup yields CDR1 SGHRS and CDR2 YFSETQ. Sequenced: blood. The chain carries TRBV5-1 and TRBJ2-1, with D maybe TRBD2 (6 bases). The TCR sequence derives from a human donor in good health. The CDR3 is CACSSGDPYNEQFF. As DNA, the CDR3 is TGCGCCTGCAGCTCGGGAGACCCCTACAATGAGCAGTTCTTC. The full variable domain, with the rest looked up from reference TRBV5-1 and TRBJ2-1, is KAGVTQTPRYLIKTRGQQVTLSCSPISGHRSVSWYQQTPGQGLQFLFEYFSETQRNKGNFPGRFSGRQFSNSRSEMNVSTLELGDSALYLCACSSGDPYNEQFFGPGTRLTVL.